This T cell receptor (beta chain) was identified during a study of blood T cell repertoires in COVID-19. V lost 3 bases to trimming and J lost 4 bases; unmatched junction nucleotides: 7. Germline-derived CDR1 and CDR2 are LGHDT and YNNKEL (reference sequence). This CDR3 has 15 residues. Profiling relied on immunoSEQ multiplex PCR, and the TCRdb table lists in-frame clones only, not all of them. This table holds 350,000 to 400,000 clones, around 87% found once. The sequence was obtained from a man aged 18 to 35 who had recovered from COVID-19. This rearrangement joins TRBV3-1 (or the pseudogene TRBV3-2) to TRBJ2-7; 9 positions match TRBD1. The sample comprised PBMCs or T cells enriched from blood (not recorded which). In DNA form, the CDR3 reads TGTGCCAGCAGCCATTCCCGGGACAGGGAGTACGAGCAGTACTTC. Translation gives CASSHSRDREYEQYF.